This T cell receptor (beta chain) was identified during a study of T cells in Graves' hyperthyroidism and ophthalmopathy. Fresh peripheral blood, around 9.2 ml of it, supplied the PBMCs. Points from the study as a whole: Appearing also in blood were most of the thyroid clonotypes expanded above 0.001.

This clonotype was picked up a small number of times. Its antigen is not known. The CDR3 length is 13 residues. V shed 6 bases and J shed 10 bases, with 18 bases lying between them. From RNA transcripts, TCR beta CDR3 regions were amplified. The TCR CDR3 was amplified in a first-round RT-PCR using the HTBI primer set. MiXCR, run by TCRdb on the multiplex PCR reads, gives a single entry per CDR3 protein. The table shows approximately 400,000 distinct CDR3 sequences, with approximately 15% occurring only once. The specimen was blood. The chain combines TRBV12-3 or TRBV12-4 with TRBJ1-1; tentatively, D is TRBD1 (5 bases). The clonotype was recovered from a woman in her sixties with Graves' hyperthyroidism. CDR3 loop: CASSTHRDHRAFF. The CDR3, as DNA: TGTGCCAGCAGCACACACCGGGACCACCGAGCTTTCTTT.